This passage covers 18 T cell receptor beta chains from one sample sequenced in a study of T cell repertoires in cytomegalovirus infection (dated by TCRdb to about 2019). These receptors are not linked to any known antigen. The sample's treatment or condition label, decoded: in vitro stimulation with specific CMV peptide epitopes to enrich CMV-specific T cells. The listed sequencing device is Illumina HiSeq 1500. TCRdb's own reprocessing of the public reads used fastp at Q25 and MiXCR and kept productive beta chains. A single entry per CDR3 protein holds the most common genes and DNA from its merged rows. This sample holds 700,000 to 900,000 distinct CDR3 sequences; 25% to 30% were observed only once. Of the sample, about an eighth is held by the ten largest clones. The specimen comprised cultured CD8+ T cells from PBMCs, sampled from culture after CMV antigen stimulation. These TCRs come from a human donor in good health (CMV status not recorded). Some clones in this sample may be carry-over from other donors' samples.

This clonotype was detected only a few times. This chain uses TRBV6-2 or TRBV6-3 with TRBJ1-2; tentatively, D is TRBD1 (6 bases). CDR1 and CDR2 (germline): MNHEY, SVGEGT. The CDR3 extends over 15 amino acids. Trimming cost V 2 bases and J 3 bases, with 13 bases left between them. Here the CDR3 DNA reads TGTGCCAGCAGTTACACGACAGGAGATGACTATGGCTACACCTTC. This sequence encodes CASSYTTGDDYGYTF.

This clonotype has a handful of counts. This chain uses TRBV9 with TRBJ2-1; 7 nucleotides line up with TRBD1. With V trimmed by 3 bases and J by 2 bases, 5 bases remained unmatched. This CDR3 has 15 amino acids. CDR1 is SGDLS, CDR2 YYNGEE, per germline. Written as DNA, the CDR3 is TGTGCCAGCAGCGAGGGGGCGGCGACCTACAATGAGCAGTTCTTC. Translating gives CASSEGAATYNEQFF.

This clonotype was seen a handful of times. Sequence at one end of the junction differs from germline and may be a read error. The V gene is TRBV7-7, the J gene TRBJ2-3, with D unresolved. CDR1 and CDR2 (germline): SSHAT, FNYEAQ (reference sequence). CDR3 length: 14 amino acids. The CDR3 reads CASSQIQGTDTQYF. In nucleotides, the CDR3 is TGTGCTAGCAGCCAAATTCAAGGGACAGATACGCAGTATTTT.

This clonotype showed up many times. The chain is built from TRBV12-3 or TRBV12-4 and TRBJ1-3, with a tentative D call TRBD1 (5 bases). Deletions cut 8 bases from V and 0 bases from J, with 14 bases between. The CDR3 spans 15 residues. CDR3 in amino acids: CASRKGPSSGNTIYF. The CDR3 nucleotides are TGTGCCAGCCGTAAGGGGCCGAGCTCTGGAAACACCATATATTTT.

The rearrangement links TRBV9 to TRBJ2-5; unclear D gene. The germline V gene has CDR1 SGDLS and CDR2 YYNGEE. V lost 0 bases to trimming and J lost 1 base, with 10 bases between them. There are 15 residues in the CDR3. CDR3 in DNA: TGTGCCAGCAGCGTAGATCAGGCACCCCAAGAGACCCAGTACTTC. Translating it yields CASSVDQAPQETQYF.

V and J are TRBV12-3 or TRBV12-4 and TRBJ2-2; D ambiguous. V shed 2 bases and J shed 3 bases, with 7 bases lying between them. This CDR3 contains 14 residues. CDR3 bases: TGTGCCAGCAGTTTACAACAGTACACCGGGGAGCTGTTTTTT. This sequence encodes CASSLQQYTGELFF.

This clonotype was picked up many times. The genes are TRBV7-6 and TRBJ1-5; TRBD1 matches at 12 bases. Trimming at V came to 5 bases and at J to 6 bases, leaving 5 bases not matched to a gene. CDR1 SGHVS and CDR2 FNYEAQ come from the germline V gene. This CDR3 comprises 15 residues. CDR3 region: CASSPGQGAAQPQHF. The CDR3 nucleotides are TGTGCCAGCAGCCCGGGACAGGGGGCAGCTCAGCCCCAGCATTTT.

The V gene is TRBV12-3 or TRBV12-4, the J gene TRBJ1-5, with D unresolved. The CDR3 sequence is 18 residues long. V lost 0 bases and J 3 bases, leaving 18 bases between the germline ends. For the CDR3, the DNA is TGTGCCAGCAGTTTAGCCCTCTCTAACATGATGAACAATCAGCCCCAGCATTTT. Its translation is CASSLALSNMMNNQPQHF.

This clonotype was counted only a few times. The chain employs TRBV20-1 and TRBJ1-4; the D gene is possibly TRBD1 (5 bases). The germline gives CDR1 DFQATT, CDR2 SNEGSKA (reference sequence). The CDR3 has 14 amino acids. V gave up 0 bases and J gave up 16 bases, with 21 bases separating them. In DNA, the CDR3 is TGCAGTGCTAGAGAAACCGGGCGTAGCCAGGGTGGGTTTTTT. Translation: CSARETGRSQGGFF.

The rearrangement joins TRBV28 to TRBJ2-1, with no clear D. The germline V and J ends were trimmed by 3 bases and 1 base, with 10 bases remaining between them. CDR3 size: 15 residues. Germline CDR1 and CDR2: MDHEN and SYDVKM. The CDR3 coding sequence is TGTGCCAGCAGTTTGAGGCCAGCTTCCTACAATGAGCAGTTCTTC. Protein product: CASSLRPASYNEQFF.

The V gene is TRBV12-3 or TRBV12-4, the J gene TRBJ2-1, with D possibly matching TRBD2 (5 bases). V was pared by 11 bases and J by 2 bases, with 16 bases between. The CDR3 sequence is 14 residues long. CDR3 nucleotides: TGTGCCGTAAAATGGGCGGGCGCCTACAATGAGCAGTTCTTC. Amino acids: CAVKWAGAYNEQFF.

This clonotype rates as large. The chain uses TRBV7-2 and TRBJ1-2; 7 bases fit TRBD1. The CDR3 has 12 amino acids. V shed 5 bases, J shed 5 bases, and the junction held 2 bases outside the gene matches. Germline V gives CDR1 SGHTA, CDR2 FQGNSA. CDR3 region: CASSPTGYGYTF. The CDR3 DNA reads as TGTGCCAGCAGCCCGACAGGGTATGGCTACACCTTC.

The CDR3 region has the DNA TGTGCCAGCAGGACGGGGGATGAAGCTTTCTTT. It is translated as CASRTGDEAFF. The chain employs TRBV6-6 and TRBJ1-1; TRBD1 might be the D (5 bases). This CDR3 region has 11 residues. From germline, CDR1 is MNHNY and CDR2 SVGAGI (reference sequence). V lost 6 bases and J lost 7, with 9 bases in between.

J is TRBJ2-2 and V is TRBV20-1; D remains ambiguous. CDR3 size: 13 residues. The germline CDR1 and CDR2 sequences are DFQATT and SNEGSKA (reference sequence). Trimming shortened V by 0 bases and J by 4 bases, and 6 bases separated the two germline ends. CDR3 DNA: TGCAGTGCTAGAGATCTACCCACCGGGGAGCTGTTTTTT. Translated, it gives CSARDLPTGELFF.

The chain carries TRBV7-6 and TRBJ1-1, with D possibly TRBD1 on 6 matching bases. Looked up from germline, CDR1 is SGHVS and CDR2 is FNYEAQ. The CDR3 has 15 amino acids. V gave up 0 bases and J gave up 6 bases, with 14 bases separating them. The CDR3 sequence is CASSLAPVRGAEAFF. CDR3 sequence (DNA): TGTGCCAGCAGCTTAGCTCCGGTTAGGGGGGCTGAAGCTTTCTTT.

As regards this clonotype: One base away lies a much larger clone, so this may be a sequencing read error. The V and J genes are TRBV7-3 and TRBJ2-3; D call uncertain. The CDR3 is 13 residues long. The germline gives CDR1 SGHTA, CDR2 FQGTGA. CDR3 DNA sequence: TGTGCCAGCAGCTTAAGGACCACAGATACGCAGTGTTTT. Amino acid sequence: CASSLRTTDTQCF.

This chain links TRBV14 with TRBJ1-2; tentative D call: TRBD1 (5 bases). Germline CDR1 and CDR2: SGHDN and FVKESK. Trimming cost V 4 bases and J 1 base, with 13 bases left between them. There are 15 residues in the CDR3. The CDR3, as DNA: TGTGCCAGCAGCCCCGGGGGTCCTGATAACTATGGCTACACCTTC. It specifies CASSPGGPDNYGYTF.

There are a few counts of this clonotype. The chain carries TRBV12-5 and TRBJ1-1, with a tentative D call TRBD1 (5 bases). CDR1 is LGHNT and CDR2 is FRNRAP in the germline V gene. CDR3 length equals 13 residues. V was shortened by 8 bases and J by 0 bases, with 10 bases between the two germline ends. CDR3 protein: CASFQGMNTEAFF. The CDR3 DNA is TGTGCTAGTTTTCAGGGCATGAACACTGAAGCTTTCTTT. The whole variable domain, filled in from reference TRBV12-5 and TRBJ1-1, reads DARVTQTPRHKVTEMGQEVTMRCQPILGHNTVFWYRQTMMQGLELLAYFRNRAPLDDSGMPKDRFSAEMPDATLATLKIQPSEPRDSAVYFCASFQGMNTEAFFGQGTRLTVV.